This T cell receptor beta chain appears in the sequencing data of a study of T cell responses to AZD1222 COVID-19 vaccine. At the level of the study: Second-dose intervals near 4 or 12 weeks were combined.

On this clone: Its antigen is undetermined.

TCRdb's copy holds only in-frame clones and misses some; the assay was immunoSEQ multiplex PCR. This repertoire shows roughly 99,000 clones, 80% to 90% found once; its top ten account for approximately 7%. Study-level results: Donors, mostly white British, included more females; clonal diversity was possibly underestimated. Two AZD1222 doses significantly raised spike-specific TCR breadth and depth over controls. The number of AZD1222 recipients seropositive at baseline was only five to seven.

Sequenced material: peripheral blood, taken on day 0 of AZD1222 vaccination. This receptor was taken from an adult in good health.

The DNA for the CDR3 is TGTGCCAGCAGCTTAAATCCTCACATTCAGTACTTC. This gives the protein CASSLNPHIQYF. The gene calls are TRBV7-9 and TRBJ2-4; D uncertain. The CDR3 extends over 12 amino acids. Germline V CDR1 and CDR2: SEHNR, FQNEAQ (reference sequence). Trimming took off 2 bases at V and 8 bases at J, with 7 bases between the two ends.